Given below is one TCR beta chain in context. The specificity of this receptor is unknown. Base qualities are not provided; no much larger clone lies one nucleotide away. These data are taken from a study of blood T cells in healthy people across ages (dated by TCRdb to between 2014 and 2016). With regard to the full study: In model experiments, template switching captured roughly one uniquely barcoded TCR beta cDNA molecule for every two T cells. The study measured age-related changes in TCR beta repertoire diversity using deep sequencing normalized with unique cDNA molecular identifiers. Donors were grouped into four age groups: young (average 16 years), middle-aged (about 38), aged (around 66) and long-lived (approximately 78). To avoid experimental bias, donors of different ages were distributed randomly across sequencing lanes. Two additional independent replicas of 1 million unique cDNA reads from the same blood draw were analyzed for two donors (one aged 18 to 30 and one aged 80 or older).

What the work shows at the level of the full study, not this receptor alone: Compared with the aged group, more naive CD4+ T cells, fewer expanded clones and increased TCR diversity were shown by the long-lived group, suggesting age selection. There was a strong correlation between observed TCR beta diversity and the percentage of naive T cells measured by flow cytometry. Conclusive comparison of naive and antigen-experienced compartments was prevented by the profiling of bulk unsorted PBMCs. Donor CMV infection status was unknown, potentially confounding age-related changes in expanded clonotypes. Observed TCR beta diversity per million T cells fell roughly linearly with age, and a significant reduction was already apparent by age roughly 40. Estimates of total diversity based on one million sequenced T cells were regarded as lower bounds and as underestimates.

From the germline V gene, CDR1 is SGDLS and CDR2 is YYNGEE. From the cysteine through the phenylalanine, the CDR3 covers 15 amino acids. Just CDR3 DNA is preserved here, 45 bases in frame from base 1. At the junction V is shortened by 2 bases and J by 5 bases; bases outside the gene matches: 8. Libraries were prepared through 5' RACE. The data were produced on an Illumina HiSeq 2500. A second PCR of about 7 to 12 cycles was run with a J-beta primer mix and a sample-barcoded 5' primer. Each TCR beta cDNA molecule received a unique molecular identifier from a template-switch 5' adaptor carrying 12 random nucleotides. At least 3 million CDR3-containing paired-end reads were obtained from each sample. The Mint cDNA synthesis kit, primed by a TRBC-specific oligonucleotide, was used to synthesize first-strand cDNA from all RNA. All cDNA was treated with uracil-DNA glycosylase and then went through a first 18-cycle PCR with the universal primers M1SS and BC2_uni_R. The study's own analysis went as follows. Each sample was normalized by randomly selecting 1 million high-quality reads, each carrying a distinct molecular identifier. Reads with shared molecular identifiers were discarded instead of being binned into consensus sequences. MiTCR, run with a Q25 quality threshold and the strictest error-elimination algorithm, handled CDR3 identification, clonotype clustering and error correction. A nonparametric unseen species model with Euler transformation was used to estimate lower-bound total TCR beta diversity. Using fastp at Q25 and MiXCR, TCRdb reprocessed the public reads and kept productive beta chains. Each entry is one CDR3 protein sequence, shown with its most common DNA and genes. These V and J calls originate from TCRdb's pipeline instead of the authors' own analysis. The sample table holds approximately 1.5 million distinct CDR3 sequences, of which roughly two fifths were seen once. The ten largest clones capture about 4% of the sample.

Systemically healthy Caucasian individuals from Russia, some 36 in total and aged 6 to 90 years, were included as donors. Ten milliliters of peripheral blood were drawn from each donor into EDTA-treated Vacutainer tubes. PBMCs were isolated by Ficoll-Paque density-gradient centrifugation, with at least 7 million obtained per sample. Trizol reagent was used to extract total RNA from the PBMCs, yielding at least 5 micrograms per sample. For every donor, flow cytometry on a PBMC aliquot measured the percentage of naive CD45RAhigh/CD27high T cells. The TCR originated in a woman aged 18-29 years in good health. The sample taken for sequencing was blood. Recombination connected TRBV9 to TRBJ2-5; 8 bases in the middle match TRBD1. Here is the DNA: TGTGCCAGCAGCGTGACGACAGGGGTTGTCGAGACCCAGTACTTC. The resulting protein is CASSVTTGVVETQYF.